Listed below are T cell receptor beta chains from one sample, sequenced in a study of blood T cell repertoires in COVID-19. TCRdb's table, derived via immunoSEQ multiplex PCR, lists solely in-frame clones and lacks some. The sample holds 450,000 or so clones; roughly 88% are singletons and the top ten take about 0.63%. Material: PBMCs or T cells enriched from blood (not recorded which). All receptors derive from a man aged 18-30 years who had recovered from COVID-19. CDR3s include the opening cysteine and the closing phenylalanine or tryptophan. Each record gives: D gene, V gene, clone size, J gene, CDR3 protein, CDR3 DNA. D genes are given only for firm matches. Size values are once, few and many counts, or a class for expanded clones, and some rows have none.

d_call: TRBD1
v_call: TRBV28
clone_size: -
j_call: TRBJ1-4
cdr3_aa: CASRTGQGSEKLFF
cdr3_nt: TGTGCCAGCAGAACGGGACAGGGCAGTGAAAAACTGTTTTTT

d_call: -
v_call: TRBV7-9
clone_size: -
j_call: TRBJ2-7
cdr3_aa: CASSFLPGFSYEQYF
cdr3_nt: TGTGCCAGCAGCTTTCTTCCGGGTTTCTCCTACGAGCAGTACTTC

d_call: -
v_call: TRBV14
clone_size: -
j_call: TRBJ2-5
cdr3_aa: CASSQDGERETQYF
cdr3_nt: TGTGCCAGCAGCCAAGATGGAGAGAGAGAGACCCAGTACTTC

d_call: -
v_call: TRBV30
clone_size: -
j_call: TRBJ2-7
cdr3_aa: CAWSVANEQYF
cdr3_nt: TGTGCCTGGAGTGTAGCCAACGAGCAGTACTTC

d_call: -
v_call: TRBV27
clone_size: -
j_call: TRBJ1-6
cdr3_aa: CASSPPGLPLHF
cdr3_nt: TGTGCCAGCAGCCCCCCAGGACTACCCCTCCACTTT

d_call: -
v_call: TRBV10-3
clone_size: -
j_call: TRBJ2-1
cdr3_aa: CAIRDITSSPQFF
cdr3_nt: TGTGCCATCAGGGATATAACTAGCTCCCCGCAGTTCTTC

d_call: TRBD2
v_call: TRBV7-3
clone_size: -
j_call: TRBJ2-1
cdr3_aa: CASSLDSPTSGSPYNEQFF
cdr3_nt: TGTGCCAGCAGCTTAGATTCCCCCACTAGCGGGAGCCCCTACAATGAGCAGTTCTTC

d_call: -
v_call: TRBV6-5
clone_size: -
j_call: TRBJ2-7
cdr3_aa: CAIRDSTYEQYF
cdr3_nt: TGTGCCATCCGGGACTCTACCTACGAGCAGTACTTC

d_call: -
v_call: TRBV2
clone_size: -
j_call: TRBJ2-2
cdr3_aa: CASSGRMQAGELFF
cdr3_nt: TGTGCCAGCAGTGGTAGAATGCAAGCCGGGGAGCTGTTTTTT

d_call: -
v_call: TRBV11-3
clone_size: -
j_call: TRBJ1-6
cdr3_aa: CASSFQGRPLHF
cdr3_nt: TGTGCCAGCAGCTTCCAGGGGCGACCCCTCCACTTT

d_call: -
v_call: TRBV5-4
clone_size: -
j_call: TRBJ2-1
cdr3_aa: CASSGGLYDEQFF
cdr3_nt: TGTGCCAGCAGCGGGGGACTTTACGATGAGCAGTTCTTC

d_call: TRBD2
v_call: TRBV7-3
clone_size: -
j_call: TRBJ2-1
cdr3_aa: CASTSPQVGAGGRGEQFF
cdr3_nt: TGTGCCAGCACATCCCCCCAGGTAGGAGCGGGGGGGCGGGGTGAGCAGTTCTTC

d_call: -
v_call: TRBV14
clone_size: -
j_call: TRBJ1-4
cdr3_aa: CASSQEAGEREKLFF
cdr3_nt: TGTGCCAGCAGCCAAGAAGCAGGGGAGCGCGAAAAACTGTTTTTT

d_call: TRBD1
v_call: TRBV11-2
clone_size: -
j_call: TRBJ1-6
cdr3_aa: CASSSRTGYSPLHF
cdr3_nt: TGTGCCAGCAGCTCGAGGACAGGTTATTCACCCCTCCACTTT

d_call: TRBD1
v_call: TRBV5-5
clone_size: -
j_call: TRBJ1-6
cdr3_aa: CASSPRGQGAVSSPLHF
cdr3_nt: TGTGCCAGCAGCCCCCGGGGCCAGGGGGCGGTAAGTTCACCCCTCCACTTT

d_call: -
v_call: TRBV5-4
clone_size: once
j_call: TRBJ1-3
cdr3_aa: CASSLGATRSTIYF
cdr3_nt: TGTGCCAGCAGCTTGGGTGCCACGCGATCCACCATATATTTT

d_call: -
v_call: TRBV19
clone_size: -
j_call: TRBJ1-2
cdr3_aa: CASSTPGHKAPYGYTF
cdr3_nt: TGTGCCAGTAGTACCCCGGGACACAAAGCCCCGTATGGCTACACCTTC

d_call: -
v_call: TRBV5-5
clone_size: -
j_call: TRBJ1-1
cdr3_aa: CASSLVGRPGRFLNTEAFF
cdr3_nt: TGTGCCAGCAGCTTGGTAGGTAGACCCGGCAGGTTCTTGAACACTGAAGCTTTCTTT

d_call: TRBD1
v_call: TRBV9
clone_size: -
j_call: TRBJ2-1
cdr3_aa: CASSFRDREKFF
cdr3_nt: TGTGCCAGCAGCTTCCGGGACAGGGAAAAGTTCTTC

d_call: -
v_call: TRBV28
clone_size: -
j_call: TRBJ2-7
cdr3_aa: CASGSGRRTYEQYF
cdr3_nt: TGTGCCAGCGGGTCGGGGAGAAGAACCTACGAGCAGTACTTC

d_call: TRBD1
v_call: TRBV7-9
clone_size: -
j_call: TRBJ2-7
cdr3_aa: CASSRTGGVEQYF
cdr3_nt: TGTGCCAGCAGCCGGACAGGGGGCGTCGAGCAGTACTTC

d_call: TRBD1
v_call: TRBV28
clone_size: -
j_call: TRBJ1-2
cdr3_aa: CASGTGGSGYTF
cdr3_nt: TGTGCCAGCGGGACAGGGGGTAGCGGCTACACCTTC

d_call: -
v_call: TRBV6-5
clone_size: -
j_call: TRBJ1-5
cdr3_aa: CASRGQGWNQPQHF
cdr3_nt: TGTGCCAGCAGAGGCCAGGGGTGGAATCAGCCCCAGCATTTT

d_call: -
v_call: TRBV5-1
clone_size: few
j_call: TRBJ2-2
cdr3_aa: CASSLGSGVTGELFF
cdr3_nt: TGCGCCAGCAGCTTGGGTTCGGGAGTGACCGGGGAGCTGTTTTTT

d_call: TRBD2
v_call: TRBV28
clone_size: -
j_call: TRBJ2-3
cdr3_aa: CASSFRLAGADTQYF
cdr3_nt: TGTGCCAGCAGCTTTCGCCTAGCGGGAGCGGATACGCAGTATTTT

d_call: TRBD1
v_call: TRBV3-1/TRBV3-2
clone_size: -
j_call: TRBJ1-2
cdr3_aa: CASYRRGQDYGYTF
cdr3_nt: TGTGCCAGCTACAGGAGGGGGCAAGACTATGGCTACACCTTC

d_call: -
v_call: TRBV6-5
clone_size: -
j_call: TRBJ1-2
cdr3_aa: CASSYGPGRGYTF
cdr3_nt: TGTGCCAGCAGTTACGGTCCAGGGCGTGGCTACACCTTC

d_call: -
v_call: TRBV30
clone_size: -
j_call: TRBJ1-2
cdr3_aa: CAWRTAGSSGYTF
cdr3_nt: TGTGCCTGGCGTACAGCGGGATCTTCTGGCTACACCTTC